This T cell receptor beta chain was retrieved from a study of CD8+ T cells in alopecia areata. The CDR3 runs to 15 residues. Germline V gives CDR1 SEHNR, CDR2 FQNEAQ (reference sequence). Trimming took off 4 bases at V and 5 bases at J, with 17 bases between the two ends. This clone has only a few counts. Isolated RNA was reverse transcribed into cDNA used as the sequencing template. Assay: immunoSEQ multiplex PCR; the TCRdb copy retains only in-frame clones and omits some. The data contain about 120,000 clones, about 50% of them singletons. The treatment was: oral pan-JAK inhibitor, 5-10 mg twice daily.

V is TRBV7-9 and J is TRBJ1-1; the D gene is possibly TRBD1 (6 bases). Sample: CD4+ T cells sorted from blood, taken at week 4, from a patient treated with tofacitinib. The receptor's source is a human donor with alopecia areata. For the CDR3, the DNA is TGTGCCAGCAGCTCGCCCAGGGGATTGGGGACTGAAGCTTTCTTT. This translates into CASSSPRGLGTEAFF.